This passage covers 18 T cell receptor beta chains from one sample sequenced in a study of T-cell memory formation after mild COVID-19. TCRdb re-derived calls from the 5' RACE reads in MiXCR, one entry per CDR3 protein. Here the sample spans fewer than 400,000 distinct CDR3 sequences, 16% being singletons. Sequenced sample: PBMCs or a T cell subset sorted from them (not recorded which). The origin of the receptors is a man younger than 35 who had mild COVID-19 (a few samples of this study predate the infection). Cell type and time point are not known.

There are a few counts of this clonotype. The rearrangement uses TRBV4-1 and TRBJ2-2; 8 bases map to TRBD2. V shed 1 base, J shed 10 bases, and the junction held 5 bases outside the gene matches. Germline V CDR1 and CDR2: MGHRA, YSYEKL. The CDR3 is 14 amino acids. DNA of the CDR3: TGCGCCAGCAGCCAAGTTTTACTAGCGGCGGAGCTGTTTTTT. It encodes CASSQVLLAAELFF.

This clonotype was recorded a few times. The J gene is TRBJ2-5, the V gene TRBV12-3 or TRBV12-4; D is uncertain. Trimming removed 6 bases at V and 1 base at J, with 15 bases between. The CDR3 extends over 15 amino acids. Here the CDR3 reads CASSISLGSQETQYF. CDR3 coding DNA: TGTGCCAGCAGCATCTCGTTGGGATCCCAAGAGACCCAGTACTTC.

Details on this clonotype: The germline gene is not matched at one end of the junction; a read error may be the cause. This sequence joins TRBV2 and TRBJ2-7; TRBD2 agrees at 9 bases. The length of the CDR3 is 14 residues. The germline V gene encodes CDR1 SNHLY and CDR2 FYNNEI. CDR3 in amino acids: CATPAGTSSHEQYF. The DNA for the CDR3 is TGTGCCACCCCTGCCGGGACTAGCTCCCACGAGCAGTACTTC.

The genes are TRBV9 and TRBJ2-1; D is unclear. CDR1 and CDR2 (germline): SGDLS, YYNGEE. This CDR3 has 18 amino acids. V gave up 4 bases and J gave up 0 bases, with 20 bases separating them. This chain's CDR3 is CASSPHVRASTSYNEQFF. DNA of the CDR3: TGTGCCAGCAGCCCTCACGTTAGGGCTTCGACCTCCTACAATGAGCAGTTCTTC.

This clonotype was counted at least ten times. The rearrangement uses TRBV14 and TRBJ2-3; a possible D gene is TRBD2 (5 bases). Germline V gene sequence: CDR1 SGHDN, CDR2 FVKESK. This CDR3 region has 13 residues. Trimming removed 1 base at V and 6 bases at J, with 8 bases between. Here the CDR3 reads CASSQVLADTQYF. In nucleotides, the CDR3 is TGTGCCAGCAGCCAAGTTCTAGCTGATACGCAGTATTTT.

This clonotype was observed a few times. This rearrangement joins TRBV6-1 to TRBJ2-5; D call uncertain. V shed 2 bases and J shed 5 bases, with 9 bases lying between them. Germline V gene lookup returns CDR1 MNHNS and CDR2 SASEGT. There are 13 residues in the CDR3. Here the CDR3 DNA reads TGTGCCAGCAGTGAAACTGGTTGGGAGACCCAGTACTTC. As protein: CASSETGWETQYF.

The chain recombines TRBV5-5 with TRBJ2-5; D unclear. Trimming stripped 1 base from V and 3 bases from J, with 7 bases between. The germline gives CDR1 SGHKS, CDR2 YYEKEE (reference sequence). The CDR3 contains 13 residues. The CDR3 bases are TGTGCCAGCAGCTTGCCGTCAAAAGAGACCCAGTACTTC. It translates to CASSLPSKETQYF.

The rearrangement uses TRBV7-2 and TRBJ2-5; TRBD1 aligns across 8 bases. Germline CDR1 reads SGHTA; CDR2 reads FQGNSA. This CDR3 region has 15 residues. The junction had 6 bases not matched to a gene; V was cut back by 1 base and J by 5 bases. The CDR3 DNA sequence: TGTGCCAGCAGCTTAGTGGCAGGGGGCTACGAGACCCAGTACTTC. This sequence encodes CASSLVAGGYETQYF.

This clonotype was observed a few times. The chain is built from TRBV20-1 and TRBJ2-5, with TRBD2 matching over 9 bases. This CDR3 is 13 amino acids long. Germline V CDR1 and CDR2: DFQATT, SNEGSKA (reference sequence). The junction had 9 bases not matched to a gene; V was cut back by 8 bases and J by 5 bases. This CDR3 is CSPAPSGVETQYF. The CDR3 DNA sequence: TGCAGTCCCGCCCCTAGCGGGGTCGAGACCCAGTACTTC.

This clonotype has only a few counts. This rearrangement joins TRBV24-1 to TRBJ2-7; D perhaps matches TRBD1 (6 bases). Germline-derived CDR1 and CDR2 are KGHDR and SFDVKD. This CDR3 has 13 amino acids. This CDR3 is CAAPGTQSYEQYF. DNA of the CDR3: TGTGCAGCCCCCGGGACACAGTCCTACGAGCAGTACTTC.

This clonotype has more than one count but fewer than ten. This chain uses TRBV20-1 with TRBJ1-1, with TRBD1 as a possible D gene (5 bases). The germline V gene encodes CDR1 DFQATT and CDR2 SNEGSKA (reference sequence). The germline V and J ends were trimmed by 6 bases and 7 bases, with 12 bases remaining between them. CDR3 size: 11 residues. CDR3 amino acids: CSAEDSREAFF. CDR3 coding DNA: TGCAGTGCCGAAGACAGCCGTGAAGCTTTCTTT.

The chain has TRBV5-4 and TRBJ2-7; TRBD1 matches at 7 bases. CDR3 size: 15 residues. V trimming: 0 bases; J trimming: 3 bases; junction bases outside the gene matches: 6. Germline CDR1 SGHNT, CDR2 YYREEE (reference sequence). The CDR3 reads CASSLEAGGIYEQYF. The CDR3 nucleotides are TGTGCCAGCAGCTTGGAGGCAGGGGGAATCTACGAGCAGTACTTC. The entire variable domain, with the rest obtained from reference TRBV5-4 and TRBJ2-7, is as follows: ETGVTQSPTHLIKTRGQQVTLRCSSQSGHNTVSWYQQALGQGPQFIFQYYREEENGRGNFPPRFSGLQFPNYSSELNVNALELDDSALYLCASSLEAGGIYEQYFGPGTRLTVT.

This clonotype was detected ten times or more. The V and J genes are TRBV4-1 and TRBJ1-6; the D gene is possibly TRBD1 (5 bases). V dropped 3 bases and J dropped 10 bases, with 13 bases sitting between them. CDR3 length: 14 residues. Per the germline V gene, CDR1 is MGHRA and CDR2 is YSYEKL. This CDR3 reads CASSHPGWSSPLHF. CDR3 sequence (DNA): TGCGCCAGCAGCCACCCAGGGTGGAGCTCACCCCTCCACTTT.

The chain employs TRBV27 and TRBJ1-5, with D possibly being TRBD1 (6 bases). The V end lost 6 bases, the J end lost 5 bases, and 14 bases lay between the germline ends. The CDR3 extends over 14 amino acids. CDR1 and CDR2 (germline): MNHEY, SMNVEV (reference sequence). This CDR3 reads CASSPLGGDQPQHF. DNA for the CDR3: TGTGCCAGCAGCCCCTTAGGGGGGGATCAGCCCCAGCATTTT.

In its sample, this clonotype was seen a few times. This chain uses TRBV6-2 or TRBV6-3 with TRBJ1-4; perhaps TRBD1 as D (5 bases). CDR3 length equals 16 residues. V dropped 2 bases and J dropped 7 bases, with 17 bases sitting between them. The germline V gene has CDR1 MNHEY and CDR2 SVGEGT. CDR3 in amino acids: CASSYPIGGAREKLFF. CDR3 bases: TGTGCCAGCAGTTACCCCATTGGCGGGGCGCGTGAAAAACTGTTTTTT.

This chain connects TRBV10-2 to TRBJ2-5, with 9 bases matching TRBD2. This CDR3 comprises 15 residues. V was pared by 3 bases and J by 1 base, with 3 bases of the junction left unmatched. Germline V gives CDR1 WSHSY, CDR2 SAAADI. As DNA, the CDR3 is TGCGCCAGCAGTGATACAGCGGGGGGCCAAGAGACCCAGTACTTC. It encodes CASSDTAGGQETQYF.

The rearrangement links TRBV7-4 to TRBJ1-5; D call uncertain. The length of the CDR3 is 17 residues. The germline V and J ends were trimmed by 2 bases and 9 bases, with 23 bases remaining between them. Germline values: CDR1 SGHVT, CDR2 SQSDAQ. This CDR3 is CASSLPRTDGWYGPQHF. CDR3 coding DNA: TGTGCCAGCAGCTTACCCCGGACGGACGGGTGGTATGGGCCCCAGCATTTT.

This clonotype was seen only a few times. CDR3 nucleotide sequence: TGTGCCAGTAGACTAGCGGGGCTCACAGATACGCAGTATTTT. Translated: CASRLAGLTDTQYF. The chain carries TRBV6-1 and TRBJ2-3; 11 bases align to TRBD2. The CDR3 loop spans 14 amino acids. The V gene end was trimmed by 9 bases and the J gene end by 2 bases; junction bases not matched to a gene: 4. The germline V gene has CDR1 MNHNS and CDR2 SASEGT.